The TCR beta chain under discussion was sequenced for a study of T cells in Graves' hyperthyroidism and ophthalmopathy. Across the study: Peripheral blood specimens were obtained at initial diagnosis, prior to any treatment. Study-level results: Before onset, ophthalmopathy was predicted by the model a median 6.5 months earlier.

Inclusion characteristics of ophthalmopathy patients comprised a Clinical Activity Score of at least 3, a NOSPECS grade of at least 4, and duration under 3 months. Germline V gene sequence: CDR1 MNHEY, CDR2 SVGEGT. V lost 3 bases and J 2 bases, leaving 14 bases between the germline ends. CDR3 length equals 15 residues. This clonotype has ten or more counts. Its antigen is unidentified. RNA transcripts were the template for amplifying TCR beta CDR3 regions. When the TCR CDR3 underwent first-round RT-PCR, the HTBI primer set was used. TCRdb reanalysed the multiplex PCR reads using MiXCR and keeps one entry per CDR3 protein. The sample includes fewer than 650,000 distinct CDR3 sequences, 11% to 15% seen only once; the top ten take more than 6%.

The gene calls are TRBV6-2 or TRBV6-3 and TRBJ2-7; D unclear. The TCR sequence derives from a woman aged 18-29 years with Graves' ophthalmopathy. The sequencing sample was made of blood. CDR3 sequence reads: CASSYEAISPYEQYF. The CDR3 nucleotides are TGTGCCAGCAGTTATGAGGCAATATCCCCCTACGAGCAGTACTTC.